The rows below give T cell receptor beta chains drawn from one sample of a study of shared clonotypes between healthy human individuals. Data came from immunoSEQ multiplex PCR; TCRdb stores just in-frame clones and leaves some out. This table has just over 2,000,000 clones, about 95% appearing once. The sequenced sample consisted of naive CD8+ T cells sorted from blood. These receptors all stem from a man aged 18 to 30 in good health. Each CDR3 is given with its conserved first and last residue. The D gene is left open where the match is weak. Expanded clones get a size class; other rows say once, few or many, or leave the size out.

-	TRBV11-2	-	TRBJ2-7	TGTGCCAGCAGCCCGGGGACGGCCTACGAGCAGTACTTC	CASSPGTAYEQYF
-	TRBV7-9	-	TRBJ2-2	TGTGCCAGCAGCTTAGTCGTAACGAACACCGGGGAGCTGTTTTTT	CASSLVVTNTGELFF
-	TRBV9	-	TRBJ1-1	TGTGCCAGCAGCGTCGGGGGCCACACTGAAGCTTTCTTT	CASSVGGHTEAFF
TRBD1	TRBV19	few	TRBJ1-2	TGTGCCAGTAGTACCCAAAACAGGGGCGATGGCTACACCTTC	CASSTQNRGDGYTF
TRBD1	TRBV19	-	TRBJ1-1	TGTGCCAGTAGTATGGGACAGCTTTACACTGAAGCTTTCTTT	CASSMGQLYTEAFF
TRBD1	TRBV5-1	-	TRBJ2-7	TGCGCCAGCAGCTTGGAAGGCAGGGGGAACGAGCAGTACTTC	CASSLEGRGNEQYF
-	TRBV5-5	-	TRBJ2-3	TGTGCCAGCAGCTTTAACCAGGACACAGATACGCAGTATTTT	CASSFNQDTDTQYF
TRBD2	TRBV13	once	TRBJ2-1	TGTGCCAGCAGCTTTTCCCTAGCGGGAGGGAAAAATGAGCAGTTCTTC	CASSFSLAGGKNEQFF
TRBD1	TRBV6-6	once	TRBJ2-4	TGTGCCAGCAGTTACTCCCCCCTGACAGGGGATTGGTACTTC	CASSYSPLTGDWYF
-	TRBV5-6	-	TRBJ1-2	TGTGCCAGCAGCTCATATCCGGGGGACACTCGAGCTAACTATGGCTACACCTTC	CASSSYPGDTRANYGYTF
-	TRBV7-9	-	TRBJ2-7	TGTGCCAGCAGCTTGGTCGACCGGGATAGCGAGCAGTACTTC	CASSLVDRDSEQYF
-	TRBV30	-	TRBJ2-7	TGTGCCCGGGACACGCTTATCCAAGGGGCCTACGAGCAGTACTTC	CARDTLIQGAYEQYF
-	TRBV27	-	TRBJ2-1	TGTGCCAGCAGTCCCTTGGGCTCGGTAGTCTACAATGAGCAGTTCTTC	CASSPLGSVVYNEQFF
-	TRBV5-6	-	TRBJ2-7	TGTGCCAGCAGCCTTTTTAGCTCCTACGAGCAGTACTTC	CASSLFSSYEQYF
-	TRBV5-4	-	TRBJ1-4	TGTGCCAGCAGCGCCACAGGCTATGAAAAACTGTTTTTT	CASSATGYEKLFF
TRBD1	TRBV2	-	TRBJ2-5	TGTGCCAGCAGTGTGGGAGACAGGGGGCAAGAGACCCAGTACTTC	CASSVGDRGQETQYF
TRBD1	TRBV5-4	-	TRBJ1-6	TGTGCCAGCAGCTTGGGGGACAGGGGCACAGATTCACCCCTCCACTTT	CASSLGDRGTDSPLHF
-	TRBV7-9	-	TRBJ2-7	TGTGCCAGCAGCTCGAACACCCCCTACGAGCAGTACTTC	CASSSNTPYEQYF
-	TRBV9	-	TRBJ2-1	TGTGCCAGCAGCCCGCAAGGAAGGGGCCCATATGAGGAGCAGTTCTTC	CASSPQGRGPYEEQFF
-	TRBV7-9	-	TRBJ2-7	TGTGCCAGCAGCTCCCAGGGCCCCACCTACGAGCAGTACTTC	CASSSQGPTYEQYF